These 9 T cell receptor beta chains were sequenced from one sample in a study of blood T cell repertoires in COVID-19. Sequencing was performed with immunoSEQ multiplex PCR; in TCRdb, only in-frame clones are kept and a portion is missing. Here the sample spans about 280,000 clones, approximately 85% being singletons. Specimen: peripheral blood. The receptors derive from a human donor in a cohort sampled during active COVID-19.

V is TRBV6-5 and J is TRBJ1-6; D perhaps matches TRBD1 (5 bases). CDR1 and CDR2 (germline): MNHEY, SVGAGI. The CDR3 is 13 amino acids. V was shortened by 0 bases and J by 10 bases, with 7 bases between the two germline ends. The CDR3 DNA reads TGTGCCAGCAGTTACTCGGGGCAATCACCCCTCCACTTT. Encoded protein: CASSYSGQSPLHF.

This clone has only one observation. The CDR3 DNA is TGTGCCAGCAGCTTATCCACCGGACTAGCGGGGCACAATGAGCAGTTCTTC. This encodes CASSLSTGLAGHNEQFF. The chain links TRBV7-2 to TRBJ2-1, with TRBD2 matching over 12 bases. The CDR3 has 17 amino acids. Germline V CDR1 and CDR2: SGHTA, FQGNSA. The ends lost 2 bases at V and 5 bases at J; junction bases unmatched: 7.

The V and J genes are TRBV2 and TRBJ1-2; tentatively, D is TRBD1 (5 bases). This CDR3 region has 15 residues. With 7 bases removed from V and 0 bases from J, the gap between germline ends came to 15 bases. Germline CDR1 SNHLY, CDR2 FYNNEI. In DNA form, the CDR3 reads TGTGCCAGCAAGACCTCGGGGGGGGCTAACTATGGCTACACCTTC. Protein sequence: CASKTSGGANYGYTF.

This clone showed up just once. CDR3 nucleotides: TGTGCCAGTAGTAAACTCTCTGGGGCCAACGTCCTGACTTTC. Its protein is CASSKLSGANVLTF. V usage is TRBV19 and J usage is TRBJ2-6; no firm D call. Trimming cost V 4 bases and J 0 bases, with 4 bases left between them. This CDR3 has 14 amino acids. Germline V gene data show CDR1 as LNHDA and CDR2 as SQIVND (reference sequence).

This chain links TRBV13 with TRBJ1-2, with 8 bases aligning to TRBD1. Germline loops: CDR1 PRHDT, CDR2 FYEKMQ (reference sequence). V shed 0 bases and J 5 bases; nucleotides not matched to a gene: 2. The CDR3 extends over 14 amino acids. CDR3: CASSLGDRVYGYTF. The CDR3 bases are TGTGCCAGCAGCTTAGGGGACAGGGTTTATGGCTACACCTTC.

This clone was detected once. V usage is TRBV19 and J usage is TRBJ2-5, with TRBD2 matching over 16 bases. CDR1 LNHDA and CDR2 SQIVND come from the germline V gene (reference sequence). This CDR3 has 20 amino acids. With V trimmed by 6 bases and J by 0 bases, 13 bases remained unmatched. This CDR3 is CASSRPKGTSGRGYQETQYF. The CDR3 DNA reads TGTGCCAGTAGCAGACCCAAAGGGACTAGCGGGAGGGGGTACCAAGAGACCCAGTACTTC.

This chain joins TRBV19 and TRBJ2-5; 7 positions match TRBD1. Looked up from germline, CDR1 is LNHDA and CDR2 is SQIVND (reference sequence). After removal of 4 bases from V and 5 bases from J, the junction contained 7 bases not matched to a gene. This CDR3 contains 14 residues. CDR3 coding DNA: TGTGCCAGTAGTAACTCGGGACAGCCGGAGACCCAGTACTTC. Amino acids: CASSNSGQPETQYF.

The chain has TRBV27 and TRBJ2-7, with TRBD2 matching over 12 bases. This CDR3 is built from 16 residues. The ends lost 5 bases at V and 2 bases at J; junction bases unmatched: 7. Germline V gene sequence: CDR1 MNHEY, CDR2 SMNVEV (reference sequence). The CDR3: CASSPNGLAGTYEQYF. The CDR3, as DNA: TGTGCCAGCAGTCCTAATGGACTAGCGGGGACCTACGAGCAGTACTTC.

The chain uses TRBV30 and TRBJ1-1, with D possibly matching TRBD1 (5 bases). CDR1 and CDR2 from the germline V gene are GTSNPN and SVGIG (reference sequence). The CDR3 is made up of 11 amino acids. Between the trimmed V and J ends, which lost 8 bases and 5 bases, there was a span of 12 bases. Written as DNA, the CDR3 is TGTGCCGGGACTCAGGGAACTGAAGCTTTCTTT. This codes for CAGTQGTEAFF.